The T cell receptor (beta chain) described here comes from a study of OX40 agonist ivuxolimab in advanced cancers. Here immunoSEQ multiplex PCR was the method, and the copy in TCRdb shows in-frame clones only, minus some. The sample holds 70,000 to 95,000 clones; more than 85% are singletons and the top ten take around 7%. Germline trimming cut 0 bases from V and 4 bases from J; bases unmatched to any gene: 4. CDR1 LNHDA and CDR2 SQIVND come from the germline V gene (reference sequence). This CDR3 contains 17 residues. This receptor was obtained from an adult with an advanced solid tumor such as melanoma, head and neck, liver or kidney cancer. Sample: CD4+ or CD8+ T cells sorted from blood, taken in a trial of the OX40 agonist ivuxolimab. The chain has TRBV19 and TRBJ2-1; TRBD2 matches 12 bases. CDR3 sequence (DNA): TGTGCCAGTAGTATAGATGGGACTAGCGGGTTTTACAATGAGCAGTTCTTC. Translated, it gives CASSIDGTSGFYNEQFF.